The T cell receptor beta chain described here comes from a study of blood T cell repertoires in COVID-19. On the study more broadly: Collection of acute and convalescent COVID-19 samples took place in the United States, Italy and Spain. T cells, B-cell-depleted T cells, or PBMCs supplied cDNA or gDNA.

V dropped 1 base and J dropped 0; count of bases not matched to a gene: 2. The CDR3 covers 15 residues. Germline V gene sequence: CDR1 LNHDA, CDR2 SQIVND (reference sequence). In the source study's methods: Scientists estimated how many nucleated cells there were by amplifying reference gene primers. Produced via immunoSEQ multiplex PCR; TCRdb's table is partial and in-frame only. The D gene and trimming were derived from the DNA, and the V and J assignments and clone size from that table. Of about 230,000 clones listed, approximately 84% are singletons. This chain connects TRBV19 to TRBJ1-1, with 7 bases aligning to TRBD1. The sequenced sample consisted of peripheral blood. This receptor was taken from a man between 35 and 55 years old with acute or convalescent COVID-19. The CDR3 sequence: CASSIGDSVNTEAFF. CDR3 nucleotide sequence: TGTGCCAGTAGTATAGGGGACAGCGTGAACACTGAAGCTTTCTTT.